This TCR beta chain was identified in a study of blood T cell repertoires in COVID-19. Study summary: Spain, Italy and the United States supplied samples that represented acute and convalescent COVID-19.

The protocol was immunoSEQ multiplex PCR, while the TCRdb copy is restricted to in-frame clones and leaves out a portion. The repertoire includes under 200,000 clones, approximately 90% of them detected once, and around 7% sits in the top ten. This clone was counted a few times. CDR1 and CDR2 (germline): SGDLS, YYNGEE. The CDR3 runs 14 residues. V shed 5 bases and J shed 7 bases, with 16 bases lying between them. This receptor was identified in a woman in her forties or fifties who had recovered from COVID-19. The chain combines TRBV9 with TRBJ1-5; possibly TRBD1 for D (5 bases). Material for sequencing was PBMCs or T cells enriched from blood (not recorded which). The CDR3 DNA is TGTGCCAGCAGGGGAGGGGCAGGGAAACAGCCCCAGCATTTT. It translates to CASRGGAGKQPQHF. The full variable domain, completed using reference TRBV9 and TRBJ1-5, is DSGVTQTPKHLITATGQRVTLRCSPRSGDLSVYWYQQSLDQGLQFLIQYYNGEERAKGNILERFSAQQFPDLHSELNLSSLELGDSALYFCASRGGAGKQPQHFGDGTRLSIL.